This T cell receptor (beta chain) was retrieved from a study of shared clonotypes between healthy human individuals. Of note for this clone: The same CDR3 also results from other DNA sequences found in this sample.

Every donor was a Caucasian adult from Nashville, Tennessee. This CDR3 has 13 amino acids. The V gene lost 2 bases and the J gene lost 0 bases, with 4 bases spanning the gap. Germline assignment: CDR1 LNHDA and CDR2 SQIVND (reference sequence). The table came from immunoSEQ multiplex PCR; TCRdb's copy has only in-frame clones and leaves some out. The sample yields about 1.5 million clones, roughly 97% seen once. The chain uses TRBV19 and TRBJ1-1; D unclear. The sequence derives from a man younger than 40 in good health. The sequencing sample was made of naive CD4+ T cells sorted from blood. Sample subset: CD45RA+ positively selected. CDR3 nucleotides: TGTGCCAGTAGTATATCCCTGAACACTGAAGCTTTCTTT. This sequence encodes CASSISLNTEAFF.